Listed below are T cell receptor beta chains from one sample, sequenced in a study of early T cells in non-severe SARS-CoV-2 infection. MiXCR was run by TCRdb on the 5' RACE reads, yielding one entry per CDR3 protein. The repertoire includes about 64,000 distinct CDR3 sequences, 4.9% of them detected once, and approximately 5.4% sits in the top ten. The sequenced sample consisted of whole blood. These receptors all stem from an adult who was a healthcare worker with PCR-confirmed SARS-CoV-2 infection or an uninfected control (not recorded which). Both conserved end residues are part of each CDR3. The order of the fields is V gene, D gene, clone size, J gene, CDR3 DNA, CDR3 protein. The D gene is left open where the match is weak. Size values are once, few and many counts, or a class for expanded clones, and some rows have none.

TRBV7-9,.,many,TRBJ2-4,TGTGCCAGCAGCCCAGGACACTTACTAGCCAAAAACATTCAGTACTTC,CASSPGHLLAKNIQYF
TRBV10-1,.,many,TRBJ1-4,TGCGCCAGCAGTGGAGTCGGGGGTAATGAAAAACTGTTTTTT,CASSGVGGNEKLFF
TRBV5-1,.,many,TRBJ1-2,TGCGCCAGCAGCTTGGGGTCAGAACCTGGCTACACCTTC,CASSLGSEPGYTF
TRBV10-3,.,many,TRBJ2-2,TGTGCCATCAGCTCAATCTACACCGGGGAGCTGTTTTTT,CAISSIYTGELFF
TRBV7-9,TRBD1,many,TRBJ2-7,TGTGCCAGCAGCTTCGACAGGGGGTACGAGCAGTACTTC,CASSFDRGYEQYF
TRBV29-1,TRBD1,many,TRBJ2-7,TGCAGCGTCAGGGGGTATGATTCCTACGAGCAGTACTTC,CSVRGYDSYEQYF
TRBV2,.,many,TRBJ1-1,TGTGCCAGCAGTGACCCGACAGCTGAAGCTTTCTTT,CASSDPTAEAFF
TRBV7-2,TRBD2,many,TRBJ2-7,TGTGCCAGCAGCCCTAGCGGGGTAAACGAGCAGTACTTC,CASSPSGVNEQYF
TRBV7-8,TRBD2,many,TRBJ2-3,TGTGCCAGCAGCCTACCGACTAGCGGGGCGGGCGATACGCAGTATTTT,CASSLPTSGAGDTQYF
TRBV27,TRBD1,few,TRBJ1-6,TGTGCCAGCAGTCCACCCCCCGGGACAGTCTACAATTCACCCCTCCACTTT,CASSPPPGTVYNSPLHF
TRBV12-3/TRBV12-4,.,.,TRBJ2-2,TGTGCCAGCAGGTACACCGGGGAGCTGTTTTTT,CASRYTGELFF
TRBV18,.,few,TRBJ1-5,TGTGCCAGCTCACCAGGGGATGGTCAGCCCCAGCATTTT,CASSPGDGQPQHF
TRBV28,.,.,TRBJ1-5,TGTGCCAGCAGGTACTCGGATCAGCCCCAGCATTTT,CASRYSDQPQHF
TRBV5-1,.,many,TRBJ2-1,TGCGCCAGCAGCTTGGAGGGCAGGCCCAATGAGCAGTTCTTC,CASSLEGRPNEQFF
TRBV7-9,TRBD1,many,TRBJ1-2,TGTGCCAGCAGAGGACAGGGGGCGCTCCCCGACTATGGCTACACCTTC,CASRGQGALPDYGYTF
TRBV5-1,.,.,TRBJ2-4,TGCGCCAGCAGCTTGGCTTGGGGTAAAAACATTCAGTACTTC,CASSLAWGKNIQYF
TRBV7-2,TRBD2,many,TRBJ2-1,TGTGCCAGCAGCTCTAGGACTAGCCGAGCACGTGGTGAGCAGTTCTTC,CASSSRTSRARGEQFF
TRBV5-1,TRBD2,many,TRBJ2-7,TGCGCCAGCGCTAGCGGGTCCACCCTCTACGAGCAGTACTTC,CASASGSTLYEQYF
TRBV4-2,.,.,TRBJ2-4,TGTGCCAGCAGCCAAGATCTCATTAGAGACAGTATAGCCAAAAACATTCAGTACTTC,CASSQDLIRDSIAKNIQYF